A selection of T cell receptor beta chains follows, all from one sample in a study of cytomegalovirus exposure and HLA in healthy donors. This table comes from immunoSEQ multiplex PCR, and its TCRdb copy is limited to in-frame clones, with some not included. The sample carries about 110,000 clones, around 89% recorded once. Sequencing was carried out using PBMCs. The receptor source for this set is a woman in her twenties or thirties in good health and CMV-seropositive. Each CDR3 is given with its conserved first and last residue. The D gene is left open where the match is weak. Expanded clones are given a class, and other clones once, few, many or no size at all.

NA TRBJ1-4 NA TRBV7-9 CASSGHENEKLFF TGTGCCAGCTCGGGACACGAAAATGAAAAACTGTTTTTT
TRBD1 TRBJ2-1 NA TRBV2 CASRADRGPYNEQFF TGTGCCAGCAGAGCGGACAGGGGGCCCTACAATGAGCAGTTCTTC
TRBD1 TRBJ2-3 NA TRBV19 CASKTGSTDTQYF TGTGCCAGCAAGACAGGGAGCACAGATACGCAGTATTTT
NA TRBJ2-5 once TRBV10-2 CASMGLLETQYF TGCGCCAGCATGGGACTCCTGGAGACCCAGTACTTC
NA TRBJ2-1 NA TRBV21-1 CASSKSRGSSYNEQFF TGTGCCAGCAGCAAGTCCCGCGGGAGCTCCTACAATGAGCAGTTCTTC
TRBD1 TRBJ2-1 NA TRBV2 CASRRQGNEQFF TGTGCCAGCAGGCGACAGGGGAATGAGCAGTTCTTC
TRBD1 TRBJ1-5 NA TRBV6-6 CASSFIQGAQPQHF TGTGCCAGCAGTTTCATACAGGGGGCGCAGCCCCAGCATTTT
NA TRBJ2-7 NA TRBV4-1 CASSHRYEQYF TGCGCCAGCAGCCATCGTTACGAGCAGTACTTC
NA TRBJ2-2 NA TRBV9 CASSVEAGSYGGELFF TGTGCCAGCAGCGTAGAGGCCGGGTCATATGGCGGGGAGCTGTTTTTT
TRBD1 TRBJ2-7 NA TRBV4-1 CASSPSTRTGGYEQYF TGCGCCAGCAGCCCCTCAACCCGGACAGGGGGGTACGAGCAGTACTTC
TRBD1 TRBJ2-7 few TRBV9 CASSATGTTGYEQYF TGTGCCAGCAGCGCGACAGGGACAACAGGCTACGAGCAGTACTTC
NA TRBJ1-4 NA TRBV5-1 CASSSGLTVAKQKLFF TGCGCCAGCAGCAGTGGTTTGACAGTTGCTAAACAAAAACTGTTTTTT
NA TRBJ1-1 NA TRBV4-2 CASSQDTQGQTEAFF TGTGCCAGCAGCCAAGATACCCAGGGGCAGACTGAAGCTTTCTTT
TRBD2 TRBJ2-1 NA TRBV6-5 CASSSSTSGYNEQFF TGTGCCAGCAGTTCGTCGACTAGCGGGTACAATGAGCAGTTCTTC
TRBD1 TRBJ2-1 NA TRBV2 CASSLQGANEQFF TGTGCCAGCAGCTTACAGGGGGCCAATGAGCAGTTCTTC
NA TRBJ1-2 NA TRBV4-3 CASSQDLGALTDGYTF TGCGCCAGCAGCCAAGATTTAGGGGCCCTCACGGATGGCTACACCTTC
TRBD1 TRBJ2-2 NA TRBV9 CASSATGVYGELFF TGTGCCAGCAGCGCCACAGGGGTCTACGGGGAGCTGTTTTTT
NA TRBJ1-6 once TRBV18 CASSPGRDTSSPLHF TGTGCCAGCTCACCAGGCCGGGACACAAGTTCACCCCTCCACTTT
NA TRBJ2-1 once TRBV6-6 CASSTRTREQFF TGTGCCAGCAGCACACGTACCCGCGAGCAGTTCTTC
NA TRBJ2-4 once TRBV4-3 CASSQAPAGKNIQYF TGCGCCAGCAGCCAAGCCCCAGCGGGTAAAAACATTCAGTACTTC
TRBD1 TRBJ2-7 NA TRBV4-2 CASSPGTGGFYEQYF TGTGCCAGCAGCCCGGGGACAGGGGGATTTTACGAGCAGTACTTC
TRBD2 TRBJ2-5 NA TRBV4-2 CASSPRSGGASGETQYF TGTGCCAGCAGCCCCCGTAGCGGGGGGGCCTCGGGGGAGACCCAGTACTTC
TRBD1 TRBJ2-6 NA TRBV4-2 CASSQVAQGEGANVLTF TGTGCCAGCAGCCAAGTAGCCCAGGGGGAAGGGGCCAACGTCCTGACTTTC
NA TRBJ1-4 NA TRBV2 CASTGRGDTDNEKLFF TGTGCCAGCACCGGACGAGGGGACACAGATAATGAAAAACTGTTTTTT
NA TRBJ2-7 NA TRBV10-1 CASSHISHVMLELGDYEQYF TGCGCCAGCAGTCACATTTCCCATGTTATGCTCGAACTAGGAGACTACGAGCAGTACTTC
NA TRBJ2-2 NA TRBV5-1 CASSFWTPAYTGELFF TGCGCCAGCAGCTTTTGGACACCCGCATACACCGGGGAGCTGTTTTTT
NA TRBJ2-3 NA TRBV13 CASKGGTDTQYF TGTGCCAGCAAAGGGGGAACAGATACGCAGTATTTT
NA TRBJ1-3 NA TRBV6-1 CASSPLPGNTIYF TGTGCCAGCAGTCCCCTTCCTGGAAACACCATATATTTT
NA TRBJ2-2 NA TRBV9 CASSVEGGPYTGELFF TGTGCCAGCAGCGTAGAAGGGGGACCTTACACCGGGGAGCTGTTTTTT
NA TRBJ1-1 NA TRBV7-2 CASSFPGDPEAFF TGTGCCAGCAGCTTCCCAGGGGACCCTGAAGCTTTCTTT
NA TRBJ2-3 NA TRBV10-3 CAISEEASDTQYF TGTGCCATCAGTGAGGAGGCTTCGGATACGCAGTATTTT
TRBD1 TRBJ1-1 NA TRBV18 CASSPGQGVDTEAFF TGTGCCAGCTCACCGGGACAGGGTGTGGACACTGAAGCTTTCTTT
NA TRBJ1-1 NA TRBV5-4 CASSLNEAEAFF TGTGCCAGCAGCTTGAACGAGGCTGAAGCTTTCTTT
NA TRBJ1-5 NA TRBV30 CAWSTRGWQPQHF TGTGCCTGGAGTACCCGCGGGTGGCAGCCCCAGCATTTT
NA TRBJ1-4 NA TRBV4-1 CASSQGFRREATNEKLFF TGCGCCAGCAGCCAAGGTTTCAGGAGGGAAGCAACTAATGAAAAACTGTTTTTT
TRBD2 TRBJ2-1 NA TRBV13 CASSLGPSGINEQFF TGTGCCAGCAGCTTAGGCCCTAGCGGGATCAATGAGCAGTTCTTC
NA TRBJ2-1 NA TRBV29-1 CSVEDPSGGWRISYNEQFF TGCAGCGTTGAAGATCCTTCCGGTGGTTGGCGGATCTCCTACAATGAGCAGTTCTTC
NA TRBJ1-1 NA TRBV7-2 CASSFSTGQEAFF TGTGCCAGCAGCTTTTCGACAGGACAAGAAGCTTTCTTT
TRBD2 TRBJ2-5 NA TRBV10-3 CAISEGLAGGFRETQYF TGTGCCATCAGCGAGGGACTAGCGGGAGGGTTTAGGGAGACCCAGTACTTC
NA TRBJ2-3 NA TRBV7-9 CASSPEWSTDTQYF TGTGCCAGCAGCCCCGAGTGGAGCACAGATACGCAGTATTTT
TRBD1 TRBJ1-2 NA TRBV29-1 CSAWTGPKDGYTF TGCAGCGCCTGGACAGGCCCCAAAGATGGCTACACCTTC
NA TRBJ2-5 NA TRBV27 CASSRIRGPASVETQYF TGTGCCAGCAGTCGAATTAGGGGGCCGGCTAGCGTGGAGACCCAGTACTTC
NA TRBJ1-2 NA TRBV9 CASSDTTRGGYTF TGTGCCAGCAGCGACACGACAAGGGGTGGCTACACCTTC
NA TRBJ2-7 NA TRBV4-3 CASSQEVQGHSYEQYF TGCGCCAGCAGCCAAGAGGTCCAGGGGCACTCCTACGAGCAGTACTTC
NA TRBJ2-7 NA TRBV28 CASSLDRREQYF TGTGCCAGCAGTTTAGACAGGCGCGAGCAGTACTTC
NA TRBJ1-5 NA TRBV19 CASSIPLQPQHF TGTGCCAGTAGTATACCCCTACAGCCCCAGCATTTT
TRBD2 TRBJ2-7 NA TRBV6-8 CASSLLAVFTYEQYF TGTGCCAGCAGTCTACTAGCGGTTTTTACCTACGAGCAGTACTTC
TRBD1 TRBJ1-4 NA TRBV10-3 CAISGEGALNEKLFF TGTGCCATCAGTGGCGAGGGGGCTTTAAATGAAAAACTGTTTTTT